This TCR beta chain stems from a study of T cell repertoires in cytomegalovirus infection. Study summary: A matching HLA type, together with CMV infection, was signaled by public TCR beta signatures. Study findings and constraints: Cumulative frequency of public TCR beta families picked out carriers of CMV plus the relevant HLA. The ex vivo response was dominated by HLA-C-restricted CMV-specific TCR beta clonotypes.

V was pared by 6 bases and J by 6 bases, with 12 bases between. Germline CDR1 SEHNR, CDR2 FQNEAQ (reference sequence). The CDR3 sequence is 13 residues long. Via MiXCR, TCRdb re-called the reads, giving one row per CDR3 protein. The sample contains more than 400,000 distinct CDR3 sequences, more than 20% of which appear only once. Regarding this clonotype: Its antigen is undetermined.

This TCR was sampled from a human donor in good health (CMV status not recorded). Some clones in this sample may be carry-over from other donors' samples. The sample consisted of PBMCs. The genes are TRBV7-9 and TRBJ1-5; D unresolved. CDR3 sequence reads: CASSSTGGQPQHF. CDR3 in DNA: TGTGCCAGCAGTTCGACGGGTGGTCAGCCCCAGCATTTT.